The 31 T cell receptor beta chains in this list originate from one sample, sequenced in a study of T cell repertoires in cytomegalovirus infection. TCRdb re-called the reads with MiXCR, one entry per CDR3 protein. The sample records around 450,000 distinct CDR3 sequences, about 33% being singletons. The sequencing input was PBMCs. These receptors came from a human donor in good health (CMV status not recorded). Some clones in this sample may be carry-over from other donors' samples.

CDR3 nucleotides: TGTGCCAGCAGCAGGACGGGACAGGTTGAAAAACTGTTTTTT. It is translated as CASSRTGQVEKLFF. The J gene is TRBJ1-4, the V gene TRBV7-2; the match to TRBD1 covers 8 bases. The V segment lost 5 bases and the J segment 7 bases; nucleotides outside the gene matches: 6. Per the germline V gene, CDR1 is SGHTA and CDR2 is FQGNSA. The CDR3 runs 14 residues.

This chain uses TRBV2 with TRBJ1-5; no clear D gene. Germline V lookup: CDR1 SNHLY, CDR2 FYNNEI. The CDR3 runs 14 residues. V lost 7 bases and J 2 bases, leaving 12 bases between the germline ends. The CDR3 protein is CASKSDWGNQPQHF. The CDR3, as DNA: TGTGCCAGCAAGAGCGATTGGGGCAATCAGCCCCAGCATTTT. Supplemented by reference TRBV2 and TRBJ1-5, the full variable domain reads EPEVTQTPSHQVTQMGQEVILRCVPISNHLYFYWYRQILGQKVEFLVSFYNNEISEKSEIFDDQFSVERPDGSNFTLKIRSTKLEDSAMYFCASKSDWGNQPQHFGDGTRLSIL.

This chain connects TRBV7-2 to TRBJ2-1; TRBD2 agrees at 7 bases. Germline CDR1 and CDR2: SGHTA and FQGNSA. The CDR3 is 16 amino acids. V shed 0 bases, J shed 2 bases, and the junction held 4 bases outside the gene matches. CDR3 DNA sequence: TGTGCCAGCAGCTTAGCAGTAGGACTAGCCTACAATGAGCAGTTCTTC. The encoded protein is CASSLAVGLAYNEQFF. Combining the CDR3 with reference TRBV7-2 and TRBJ2-1 gives the whole variable domain GAGVSQSPSNKVTEKGKDVELRCDPISGHTALYWYRQSLGQGLEFLIYFQGNSAPDKSGLPSDRFSAERTGGSVSTLTIQRTQQEDSAVYLCASSLAVGLAYNEQFFGPGTRLTVL.

This clonotype was recorded many times. The chain links TRBV7-2 to TRBJ1-2, with D possibly TRBD1 on 5 matching bases. The ends were cut back, 7 bases at V and 7 bases at J, with 16 bases in the middle. The CDR3 loop spans 13 amino acids. CDR1 is SGHTA, CDR2 FQGNSA, per germline. CDR3 in amino acids: CASTHGGELGYTF. The CDR3, as DNA: TGTGCCAGCACCCACGGGGGGGAACTTGGCTACACCTTC. The entire variable domain, with the rest obtained from reference TRBV7-2 and TRBJ1-2, is as follows: GAGVSQSPSNKVTEKGKDVELRCDPISGHTALYWYRQSLGQGLEFLIYFQGNSAPDKSGLPSDRFSAERTGGSVSTLTIQRTQQEDSAVYLCASTHGGELGYTFGSGTRLTVV.

The chain is built from TRBV7-9 and TRBJ1-2, with 7 bases that match TRBD1. Germline V gene sequence: CDR1 SEHNR, CDR2 FQNEAQ (reference sequence). This CDR3 is built from 18 residues. V shed 1 base, J shed 2 bases, and the junction held 13 bases outside the gene matches. CDR3 residues: CASSLDREGDRANYGYTF. Written as DNA, the CDR3 is TGTGCCAGCAGCTTAGATAGGGAGGGCGACAGGGCGAACTATGGCTACACCTTC.

This chain links TRBV2 with TRBJ2-7, with 7 bases matching TRBD1. This CDR3 has 15 residues. The germline gives CDR1 SNHLY, CDR2 FYNNEI. V lost 6 bases and J lost 0; bases outside the gene matches: 8. CDR3 sequence: CASSVGQQDSYEQYF. CDR3 nucleotides: TGTGCCAGCAGCGTGGGACAGCAAGACTCCTACGAGCAGTACTTC.

This clonotype showed up just a few times. The chain links TRBV20-1 to TRBJ1-5; no definite D call. The CDR3 contains 14 residues. CDR1 is DFQATT, CDR2 SNEGSKA, per germline (reference sequence). V lost 3 bases to trimming and J lost 1 base, with 10 bases between them. This CDR3 reads CSARDIQSNQPQHF. The DNA of the CDR3 is TGCAGTGCTAGGGATATACAGAGCAATCAGCCCCAGCATTTT.

This clonotype appeared a few times. The chain recombines TRBV20-1 with TRBJ2-7; the match to TRBD2 covers 11 bases. This CDR3 is built from 13 residues. V gave up 5 bases and J gave up 7 bases; unmatched junction bases: 7. In germline, CDR1 is DFQATT, CDR2 SNEGSKA (reference sequence). The CDR3 loop reads CSARTRTSGEQYF. CDR3 DNA: TGCAGTGCTCGCACCCGGACTAGCGGGGAGCAGTACTTC.

This chain connects TRBV20-1 to TRBJ1-1; a possible D gene is TRBD1 (5 bases). Trimming pared 3 bases from V and 2 bases from J, leaving 16 bases between. CDR1 DFQATT and CDR2 SNEGSKA come from the germline V gene (reference sequence). The CDR3 consists of 15 residues. The CDR3 loop reads CSARPSRGVNTEAFF. The DNA for the CDR3 is TGCAGTGCTAGGCCGTCACGGGGGGTTAACACTGAAGCTTTCTTT.

The V and J genes are TRBV20-1 and TRBJ1-1, with D unclear. V was pared by 3 bases and J by 7 bases, with 12 bases between. The CDR3 has 12 amino acids. Germline lookup yields CDR1 DFQATT and CDR2 SNEGSKA (reference sequence). CDR3 loop: CSASERLHEAFF. The CDR3 bases are TGCAGTGCTAGCGAGAGACTCCATGAAGCTTTCTTT.

This clonotype was recorded many times. The CDR3 DNA reads TGTGCCAGCAGCTTAGATCAAGGCGTGTGGGGAGCCAAAAACATTCAGTACTTC. The encoded protein is CASSLDQGVWGAKNIQYF. The chain recombines TRBV7-6 with TRBJ2-4; D remains unclear. CDR1 is SGHVS, CDR2 FNYEAQ, per germline. There are 18 residues in the CDR3. The V gene lost 1 base and the J gene lost 0 bases, with 16 bases spanning the gap.

The table lists this clonotype with a few counts. The gene calls are TRBV19 and TRBJ2-3, with a possible D match to TRBD1 (5 bases). V gave up 10 bases and J gave up 3 bases, with 23 bases separating them. This CDR3 is 16 amino acids long. Germline loops: CDR1 LNHDA, CDR2 SQIVND (reference sequence). CDR3 sequence (DNA): TGTGCCACTGCCGCGGAAGGGGTCCCTAGGACAGATACGCAGTATTTT. The encoded protein is CATAAEGVPRTDTQYF.

The chain combines TRBV5-1 with TRBJ2-7, with D perhaps TRBD1 (6 bases). Trimming stripped 0 bases from V and 0 bases from J, with 16 bases between. This CDR3 comprises 17 residues. Looked up from germline, CDR1 is SGHRS and CDR2 is YFSETQ. The CDR3 reads CASSLVSSRTASYEQYF. DNA of the CDR3: TGCGCCAGCAGCTTGGTCTCCTCCCGGACAGCCTCCTACGAGCAGTACTTC.

V gene TRBV7-2 combines with J gene TRBJ2-2; perhaps TRBD2 as D (6 bases). The CDR3 runs to 16 residues. Trimming cost V 4 bases and J 1 base, with 13 bases left between them. Per germline, CDR1 SGHTA and CDR2 FQGNSA. The CDR3 DNA sequence: TGTGCCAGCAGCTATCGGGGGACTTTGAACACCGGGGAGCTGTTTTTT. Translated, it gives CASSYRGTLNTGELFF. The whole variable domain, filled in from reference TRBV7-2 and TRBJ2-2, reads GAGVSQSPSNKVTEKGKDVELRCDPISGHTALYWYRQSLGQGLEFLIYFQGNSAPDKSGLPSDRFSAERTGGSVSTLTIQRTQQEDSAVYLCASSYRGTLNTGELFFGEGSRLTVL.

This clonotype has a count of ten or more. The CDR3 protein is CASRPSGGNTGELFF. As DNA, the CDR3 is TGTGCCAGCAGACCTAGCGGGGGGAACACCGGGGAGCTGTTTTTT. The J gene is TRBJ2-2, the V gene TRBV12-3 or TRBV12-4; 10 positions agree with TRBD2. The length of the CDR3 is 15 residues. The junction had 2 bases not matched to a gene; V was cut back by 6 bases and J by 1 base.

V and J are TRBV6-5 and TRBJ2-4; D perhaps matches TRBD2 (6 bases). Trimming shortened V by 6 bases and J by 6 bases, and 18 bases separated the two germline ends. Germline V gene lookup returns CDR1 MNHEY and CDR2 SVGAGI. The CDR3 consists of 15 residues. CDR3 loop: CASRDTTSLGNIQYF. The CDR3, as DNA: TGTGCCAGCAGAGACACGACTAGTCTTGGAAACATTCAGTACTTC.

A few counts support this clonotype. V gene TRBV6-2 or TRBV6-3 combines with J gene TRBJ2-5, with TRBD2 as a possible D gene (6 bases). Germline CDR1 MNHEY, CDR2 SVGEGT. The CDR3 sequence is 15 residues long. V lost 2 bases, J lost 1 base, and 11 bases lay in between. CDR3 sequence reads: CASSYTWGLQETQYF. The CDR3 nucleotides are TGTGCCAGCAGTTACACTTGGGGACTCCAAGAGACCCAGTACTTC.

The chain recombines TRBV29-1 with TRBJ2-5, with 13 bases lining up with TRBD2. Germline-derived CDR1 and CDR2 are SQVTM and ANQGSEA. The CDR3 length is 17 residues. V gave up 3 bases and J gave up 5 bases; unmatched junction bases: 12. CDR3 nucleotides: TGCAGCGTTGATGGGATCGGACTAGCGGGGGACGGGGAGACCCAGTACTTC. It specifies CSVDGIGLAGDGETQYF.

Many counts were recorded for this clonotype. The chain employs TRBV11-2 and TRBJ2-3; a possible D gene is TRBD1 (6 bases). The germline V gene has CDR1 SGHAT and CDR2 FQNNGV. V was clipped by 7 bases and J by 4 bases, with 18 bases between them. This CDR3 spans 15 amino acids. The chain's CDR3 is CASTDRLIISDTQYF. The CDR3 bases are TGTGCCAGCACGGACAGACTTATAATTTCAGATACGCAGTATTTT.

This clonotype was observed a few times. The CDR3 coding sequence is TGCGCCAGCAGGTTGAATGCGGGGACAGGGTACTACGAGCAGTACTTC. This codes for CASRLNAGTGYYEQYF. The chain carries TRBV5-1 and TRBJ2-7; 9 bases agree with TRBD1. The length of the CDR3 is 16 residues. CDR1 SGHRS and CDR2 YFSETQ come from the germline V gene. The V and J ends lost 5 bases and 3 bases, in that order; junction bases with no gene match: 12.

This clonotype occurred once. V usage is TRBV2 and J usage is TRBJ1-1; D gene ambiguous. Germline CDR1 and CDR2: SNHLY and FYNNEI. This CDR3 is 13 amino acids long. V was shortened by 2 bases and J by 5 bases, with 9 bases between the two germline ends. The CDR3 loop reads CASSESGSTEAFF. In DNA, the CDR3 is TGTGCCAGCAGTGAATCGGGGAGTACTGAAGCTTTCTTT.

This clonotype was detected only a few times. The chain links TRBV4-1 to TRBJ1-4; 7 bases align to TRBD1. Trimming removed 4 bases from V and 8 bases from J; junction bases left unmatched: 10. The CDR3 covers 15 residues. CDR1 is MGHRA and CDR2 is YSYEKL in the germline V gene. The CDR3 DNA reads TGCGCCAGCAGCCCGTGGGACAGAGAGGGCGAAAAACTGTTTTTT. This sequence encodes CASSPWDREGEKLFF.

The rearrangement joins TRBV6-4 to TRBJ1-1; TRBD1 matches at 7 bases. The V gene's germline CDR1 is MRHNA and CDR2 SNTAGT. Trimming cost V 4 bases and J 1 base; bases outside gene matches: 3. This CDR3 spans 14 amino acids. The CDR3 DNA sequence: TGTGCCAGCAGTGCCAGGGGGGGGAACACTGAAGCTTTCTTT. Translated: CASSARGGNTEAFF.

This clonotype showed up just once. The CDR3 loop is CASSEQGLAGGYTQYF. The CDR3 DNA is TGTGCCAGCAGTGAACAGGGTCTAGCGGGTGGCTATACGCAGTATTTT. This chain uses TRBV2 with TRBJ2-3, with 8 bases fitting TRBD2. CDR1 is SNHLY and CDR2 is FYNNEI in the germline V gene. Losses at the gene ends were 2 bases for V and 7 bases for J; bases not matched to a gene: 11. This CDR3 region has 16 residues.

The chain links TRBV3-1 to TRBJ2-1; 9 bases match TRBD1. CDR3 size: 18 residues. Germline V gene data show CDR1 as LGHDT and CDR2 as YNNKEL (reference sequence). With 1 base clipped from V and 3 bases from J, the junction kept 10 bases outside the gene matches. The CDR3 sequence: CASSQVTPGQGHYNEQFF. In nucleotides, the CDR3 is TGTGCCAGCAGCCAAGTTACCCCGGGACAGGGACACTACAATGAGCAGTTCTTC.

This clonotype has at least ten counts. CDR3 residues: CASSLDYEQYF. CDR3 sequence (DNA): TGTGCCAGCAGCTTAGACTACGAGCAGTACTTC. The chain recombines TRBV7-9 with TRBJ2-7; D is unclear. In germline, CDR1 is SEHNR, CDR2 FQNEAQ (reference sequence). V was shortened by 1 base and J by 3 bases, with 1 base between the two germline ends. This CDR3 comprises 11 residues.

This clonotype was seen only a few times. This sequence joins TRBV6-5 and TRBJ1-1; 7 nucleotides agree with TRBD1. V shed 6 bases, J shed 4 bases, and the junction held 17 bases outside the gene matches. This CDR3 is built from 17 residues. The germline gives CDR1 MNHEY, CDR2 SVGAGI. Written as DNA, the CDR3 is TGTGCCAGCAGCCGCCGGGACAGTCTTCTAGGAACCACTGAAGCTTTCTTT. Its translation: CASSRRDSLLGTTEAFF.

The chain joins TRBV19 to TRBJ2-7; TRBD1 aligns across 8 bases. The CDR3 length is 14 residues. Germline CDR1 reads LNHDA; CDR2 reads SQIVND (reference sequence). V shed 4 bases and J 3 bases; nucleotides not matched to a gene: 5. The CDR3 here is CASSTAGGFYEQYF. The CDR3 bases are TGTGCCAGTAGTACGGCAGGGGGCTTCTACGAGCAGTACTTC. Drawing the rest from reference TRBV19 and TRBJ2-7, the complete variable domain is DGGITQSPKYLFRKEGQNVTLSCEQNLNHDAMYWYRQDPGQGLRLIYYSQIVNDFQKGDIAEGYSVSREKKESFPLTVTSAQKNPTAFYLCASSTAGGFYEQYFGPGTRLTVT.

The V call is TRBV7-6, the J call TRBJ1-2; 9 bases match TRBD1. Trimming removed 5 bases from V and 4 bases from J; junction bases left unmatched: 11. CDR3 length: 16 amino acids. The germline CDR1 and CDR2 sequences are SGHVS and FNYEAQ. The CDR3 region is CASSPPGQGWSYGYTF. The CDR3 region has the DNA TGTGCCAGCAGCCCGCCGGGACAGGGATGGTCCTATGGCTACACCTTC.

The chain uses TRBV6-1 and TRBJ2-2; a weak D match, TRBD2 (5 bases). Germline CDR1 reads MNHNS; CDR2 reads SASEGT. The CDR3 is 16 amino acids. V shed 5 bases and J shed 0 bases, with 13 bases lying between them. The CDR3 loop reads CASSPIVGANTGELFF. For the CDR3, the DNA is TGTGCCAGCAGTCCGATAGTGGGAGCGAACACCGGGGAGCTGTTTTTT.

The rearrangement links TRBV2 to TRBJ2-5; D is unclear. The CDR3 has 15 residues. V was trimmed by 3 bases and J by 0 bases, leaving 11 bases between them. Germline V CDR1 and CDR2: SNHLY, FYNNEI. The CDR3 region is CASSDELENQETQYF. The CDR3 DNA sequence: TGTGCCAGCAGTGATGAACTTGAGAACCAAGAGACCCAGTACTTC.